A single T cell receptor beta chain is shown here with its context. What it binds is not known. Baseline, cycle 4 day 1, and cycle 7 day 1 were the blood sampling points. The data belong to a study of OX40 agonist ivuxolimab in advanced cancers. For the study at large: With ivuxolimab, an agonistic anti-OX40 (CD134) antibody, patients were treated. Patients with hepatocellular carcinoma, melanoma, renal cell or head and neck cancer made up the dose-escalation patients. Whole-study results and caveats: Clonal expansion from baseline to week 6 occurred in both CD4+ and CD8+ T cells.

The CDR3 runs 12 residues. The V end was cut by 8 bases, the J end by 9 bases, with 14 bases between. CDR1 and CDR2 (germline): SNHLY, FYNNEI. Sequencing was performed with immunoSEQ multiplex PCR; in TCRdb, only in-frame clones are kept and a portion is missing. This sample has roughly 24,000 clones, with just under 80% found just once. This TCR was sampled from an adult with an advanced solid tumor such as melanoma, head and neck, liver or kidney cancer. This sequence joins TRBV2 and TRBJ2-1; D not certain. This sample comprised CD4+ or CD8+ T cells sorted from blood, obtained in a trial of the OX40 agonist ivuxolimab. The CDR3 DNA reads TGTGCCAGCGGCGACCTAGGTATTGAGCAGTTCTTC. Encoded protein: CASGDLGIEQFF.